Shown below are 24 T cell receptor beta chains from a single sample sequenced in a study of spatial heterogeneity in lung cancer. The time point here: sample taken at primary tumor resection. TCRs were sequenced from unsorted whole RNA of tumor, nontumor lung or PBMC. TCRdb processed the 5' RACE reads anew with MiXCR; each CDR3 protein has one entry. The sample holds roughly 14,000 distinct CDR3 sequences, 9.5% to 13% seen once. The sample was PBMCs, taken at surgery. Every receptor here comes from a male donor with early-stage non-small cell lung cancer.

The rearrangement links TRBV29-1 to TRBJ1-5, with D perhaps TRBD1 (5 bases). Germline V gives CDR1 SQVTM, CDR2 ANQGSEA. CDR3 length: 14 amino acids. V was trimmed by 6 bases and J by 2 bases, leaving 14 bases between them. CDR3 coding DNA: TGCAGCGTGACAGCTGAAGGGGGCAATCAGCCCCAGCATTTT. Translating it yields CSVTAEGGNQPQHF.

This clonotype was counted ten times or more. The J gene is TRBJ2-5, the V gene TRBV7-9; unclear D gene. Germline values: CDR1 SEHNR, CDR2 FQNEAQ (reference sequence). CDR3 length: 15 amino acids. V lost 0 bases to trimming and J lost 4 bases, with 12 bases between them. The CDR3, as DNA: TGTGCCAGCAGCTTAGCGGGTTCATCGCGAGAGACCCAGTACTTC. This sequence encodes CASSLAGSSRETQYF.

This clonotype was found many times. The CDR3 reads CSVGNGFYNEQFF. CDR3 DNA sequence: TGCAGCGTTGGAAACGGGTTCTACAATGAGCAGTTCTTC. J is TRBJ2-1 and V is TRBV29-1; no reliable D call. This CDR3 has 13 amino acids. V was clipped by 4 bases and J by 3 bases, with 10 bases between them. From germline, CDR1 is SQVTM and CDR2 ANQGSEA.

By share, this clonotype counts as medium-sized (0.01 to 0.1%). The V gene is TRBV5-4, the J gene TRBJ2-2; TRBD1 is a possible D gene (6 bases). This CDR3 spans 15 amino acids. The ends were cut back, 0 bases at V and 4 bases at J, with 10 bases in the middle. Germline CDR1 reads SGHNT; CDR2 reads YYREEE (reference sequence). CDR3 sequence (DNA): TGTGCCAGCAGCTTGGACAGGGAATTCACCGGGGAGCTGTTTTTT. It translates to CASSLDREFTGELFF.

The genes are TRBV27 and TRBJ1-2; tentative D call: TRBD1 (6 bases). CDR3 length: 14 residues. Deletions cut 5 bases from V and 5 bases from J, with 15 bases between. Germline CDR1 is MNHEY and CDR2 is SMNVEV (reference sequence). The CDR3 region has the DNA TGTGCCAGCAGTCCTACAGGGACCGTTTATGGCTACACCTTC. Protein product: CASSPTGTVYGYTF.

The table lists this clonotype with many counts. The chain recombines TRBV29-1 with TRBJ2-3; no definite D call. This CDR3 is built from 11 residues. V was pared by 2 bases and J by 4 bases, with 4 bases between. CDR1 and CDR2 from the germline V gene are SQVTM and ANQGSEA. CDR3 sequence reads: CSVELADTQYF. CDR3 nucleotides: TGCAGCGTTGAATTGGCAGATACGCAGTATTTT.

This clonotype was seen at least ten times. The chain has TRBV19 and TRBJ2-7; D unclear. Germline V lookup: CDR1 LNHDA, CDR2 SQIVND (reference sequence). The CDR3 runs 13 residues. The ends were cut back, 2 bases at V and 6 bases at J, with 11 bases in the middle. CDR3 DNA: TGTGCCAGTAGTATAATTTCCTTCCGCGAGCAGTACTTC. Its protein is CASSIISFREQYF.

Notes on this clonotype: Its ends do not fully match the called genes, so a read error is possible. The J gene is TRBJ2-3, the V gene TRBV28; D is possibly TRBD2 (6 bases). CDR1 is MDHEN and CDR2 is SYDVKM in the germline V gene. The CDR3 loop spans 10 amino acids. The CDR3 DNA follows: TGTGCCAGCGGAGGGGACTCCTCGGATTTT. It yields the protein CASGGDSSDF.

This clonotype was counted many times. This sequence joins TRBV28 and TRBJ2-3; 10 bases map to TRBD2. The CDR3 covers 16 residues. Unmatched junction bases numbered 12, after V lost 10 bases and J lost 2 bases. Germline values: CDR1 MDHEN, CDR2 SYDVKM. The CDR3 sequence is CATRGAGGRDTDTQYF. CDR3 nucleotide sequence: TGTGCCACCCGGGGAGCGGGAGGGAGGGACACAGATACGCAGTATTTT.

This clonotype was detected ten times or more. The genes are TRBV6-6 and TRBJ1-1; D gene ambiguous. CDR3 length equals 19 residues. V lost 0 bases to trimming and J lost 4 bases, with 24 bases between them. CDR1 and CDR2 from the germline V gene are MNHNY and SVGAGI (reference sequence). CDR3 coding DNA: TGTGCCAGCAGTTACTCGATCTCGGGGAATGGGGTCATAACCACTGAAGCTTTCTTT. This gives the protein CASSYSISGNGVITTEAFF.

This clonotype counts as medium-sized. This chain links TRBV6-5 with TRBJ2-1, with 13 bases aligning to TRBD2. Germline-derived CDR1 and CDR2 are MNHEY and SVGAGI. J was trimmed by 8 bases and V by 4 bases; bases with no gene match: 8. CDR3 length: 16 residues. As DNA, the CDR3 is TGTGCCAGCAGTTGGACTAGCGGGAGCTCGGCGGATGAGCAGTTCTTC. Amino acids: CASSWTSGSSADEQFF.

The table lists this clonotype with many counts. The rearrangement links TRBV5-1 to TRBJ2-7, with a tentative D call TRBD1 (5 bases). CDR1 is SGHRS and CDR2 is YFSETQ in the germline V gene. The ends were cut back, 0 bases at V and 2 bases at J, with 12 bases in the middle. The CDR3 contains 15 residues. CDR3 sequence: CASSLGPGITYEQYF. CDR3 nucleotide sequence: TGCGCCAGCAGCTTGGGTCCAGGGATAACCTACGAGCAGTACTTC.

The genes are TRBV28 and TRBJ2-1; the D is unclear. Germline V gene lookup returns CDR1 MDHEN and CDR2 SYDVKM. Trimming removed 2 bases at V and 7 bases at J, with 9 bases between. This CDR3 has 13 amino acids. The CDR3 sequence: CASSLPYPNEQFF. The CDR3, as DNA: TGTGCCAGCAGTTTACCCTATCCGAATGAGCAGTTCTTC.

This clonotype occurred many times. The chain recombines TRBV28 with TRBJ2-1; D gene uncertain. CDR3 length equals 14 residues. V was pared by 3 bases and J by 8 bases, with 14 bases between. Germline V gene data show CDR1 as MDHEN and CDR2 as SYDVKM. CDR3 in DNA: TGTGCCAGCAGTTTTTTTTATCGGTGGGATGAGCAGTTCTTC. This encodes CASSFFYRWDEQFF.

This clonotype came up many times. V gene TRBV28 combines with J gene TRBJ2-7; TRBD2 aligns across 10 bases. Trimming cost V 5 bases and J 4 bases; bases outside gene matches: 8. The V gene's germline CDR1 is MDHEN and CDR2 SYDVKM. The CDR3 contains 15 residues. This chain's CDR3 is CASSLRTSGAYEQYF. The DNA for the CDR3 is TGTGCCAGCAGTCTCCGGACTAGCGGAGCTTACGAGCAGTACTTC.

In its sample, this clonotype was seen many times. The chain links TRBV10-1 to TRBJ1-3, with no clear D. Trimming stripped 6 bases from V and 0 bases from J, with 9 bases between. Germline assignment: CDR1 WNHNN and CDR2 SYGVQD (reference sequence). The length of the CDR3 is 14 residues. The CDR3 sequence: CASSPGPSGNTIYF. CDR3 nucleotides: TGCGCCAGCAGCCCCGGACCCTCTGGAAACACCATATATTTT.

This clonotype has ten or more counts. This rearrangement joins TRBV12-3 or TRBV12-4 to TRBJ2-2; no definite D call. The CDR3 loop spans 13 amino acids. Trimming stripped 5 bases from V and 8 bases from J, with 12 bases between. The CDR3 DNA is TGTGCCAGCAGTCCGGGTCCCGGAGGGGAGCTGTTTTTT. It is translated as CASSPGPGGELFF.

In its sample, this clonotype is medium-sized. The gene calls are TRBV29-1 and TRBJ2-4; D perhaps matches TRBD1 (5 bases). Germline V gene data show CDR1 as SQVTM and CDR2 as ANQGSEA. The CDR3 totals 15 residues. Trimming removed 5 bases at V and 6 bases at J, with 20 bases between. The DNA of the CDR3 is TGCAGCGTTCGCCCGAGGCAGGGAAGGGGAAACATTCAGTACTTC. It is translated as CSVRPRQGRGNIQYF.

J is TRBJ2-5 and V is TRBV27, with D maybe TRBD1 (6 bases). V lost 1 base and J 3 bases, leaving 15 bases between the germline ends. The CDR3 sequence is 16 residues long. From germline, CDR1 is MNHEY and CDR2 SMNVEV (reference sequence). The CDR3 sequence: CASSLWGQGTKETQYF. CDR3 bases: TGTGCCAGCAGTTTATGGGGTCAGGGGACCAAAGAGACCCAGTACTTC.

This clonotype has a count of ten or more. The J gene is TRBJ1-2, the V gene TRBV12-3 or TRBV12-4, with TRBD1 identical over 7 bases. This CDR3 is built from 14 residues. V lost 6 bases and J lost 1; bases outside the gene matches: 5. CDR3 in DNA: TGTGCCAGCAGACTGACAGGGAATAACTATGGCTACACCTTC. This sequence encodes CASRLTGNNYGYTF.

The sample holds a few counts of this clonotype. The chain has TRBV7-9 and TRBJ2-7; 7 nucleotides align to TRBD2. V lost 1 base, J lost 6 bases, and 9 bases stayed unmatched. The CDR3 runs 15 residues. The germline V gene has CDR1 SEHNR and CDR2 FQNEAQ (reference sequence). The DNA for the CDR3 is TGTGCCAGCAGCTTAGGGGCCGACCGCGGGGGCGAGCAGTACTTC. Its protein is CASSLGADRGGEQYF.

The table lists this clonotype with many counts. This chain connects TRBV3-1 to TRBJ1-1; D may be TRBD1 (6 bases). The CDR3 extends over 14 amino acids. V was pared by 3 bases and J by 11 bases, with 19 bases between. Germline CDR1 LGHDT, CDR2 YNNKEL (reference sequence). The CDR3 DNA sequence: TGTGCCAGCAGCCAGTCCCGGGGGGGGCTGTCCGCTTTCTTT. It codes for CASSQSRGGLSAFF.

This clonotype was detected ten times or more. This sequence joins TRBV20-1 and TRBJ1-5, with 12 bases aligning to TRBD1. Looked up from germline, CDR1 is DFQATT and CDR2 is SNEGSKA (reference sequence). Trimming removed 6 bases from V and 6 bases from J; junction bases left unmatched: 12. The CDR3 is made up of 16 amino acids. The CDR3 region is CSAEGFPGQGAQPQHF. In nucleotides, the CDR3 is TGCAGTGCCGAGGGGTTCCCGGGACAGGGGGCTCAGCCCCAGCATTTT.

This clonotype was found many times. The chain links TRBV6-2 or TRBV6-3 to TRBJ2-1; D gene uncertain. The CDR3 contains 14 residues. The germline gives CDR1 MNHEY, CDR2 SVGEGT. V gave up 3 bases and J gave up 5 bases, with 11 bases separating them. This CDR3 reads CASSYRTLHNEQFF. CDR3 nucleotide sequence: TGTGCCAGCAGTTATAGGACCTTACACAATGAGCAGTTCTTC.